This TCR beta chain was captured by sequencing in a study of shared clonotypes between healthy human individuals. Across the study: The donors, a couple of women and a few men, were aged 18 to 49.

Donors were healthy HIV-negative adults without recent acute infections or vaccinations. Libraries were prepared by immunoSEQ multiplex PCR; TCRdb keeps only in-frame clonotypes and omits some of them. The sample has 2 million to 2.5 million clones, roughly 90% seen once. General study results and limits: Between several donors, naive CD4 clonotypes were shared at a level of about 5%.

Germline CDR1 is LGHNA and CDR2 is YNFKEQ. V was pared by 0 bases and J by 0 bases, with 11 bases between. The CDR3 sequence is 17 residues long. Remarks on this clone: Antigen unknown.

This receptor was identified in a man between 18 and 29 years old in good health. Some clones in this sample may be carry-over from other donors' samples. The genes are TRBV4-2 and TRBJ1-4, with unresolved D. The sequencing sample was made of naive CD4+ T cells from PBMCs. Noted subset: CD45RA+ positively selected. CDR3 nucleotide sequence: TGTGCCAGCAGCCAAGATCCTAAGGCGGCAACTAATGAAAAACTGTTTTTT. Its translation: CASSQDPKAATNEKLFF.